Below, 21 T cell receptor beta chains from the same sample are listed, as sequenced in a study of identical twins' blood T cells. One entry per CDR3 protein results from TCRdb running MiXCR on the 5' RACE reads. The profile covers 350,000 to 400,000 distinct CDR3 sequences, with 25% to 35% appearing a single time and around 5.6% taken by the ten largest. The sequenced sample consisted of PBMCs. The receptors were sampled from a woman between 18 and 55 years old in good health.

Comment on this clonotype: A much larger clone differs by one base, so this may be a read error. The chain employs TRBV20-1 and TRBJ1-1; a possible D gene is TRBD1 (5 bases). From germline, CDR1 is DFQATT and CDR2 SNEGSKA (reference sequence). This CDR3 comprises 14 residues. V was pared by 5 bases and J by 4 bases, with 17 bases between. Written as DNA, the CDR3 is TGCAGTGCTGGCCGGGCAGGGTCCGGCACTGAAGCTTTCTTT. This translates into CSAGRAGSGTEAFF.

V and J are TRBV7-2 and TRBJ2-3, with unresolved D. Trimming shortened V by 8 bases and J by 5 bases, and 5 bases separated the two germline ends. This CDR3 is 10 amino acids long. Germline V gene sequence: CDR1 SGHTA, CDR2 FQGNSA. DNA of the CDR3: TGTGCCAGCGGGCAAGATACGCAGTATTTT. Residues: CASGQDTQYF.

The chain links TRBV27 to TRBJ2-1; possible D gene TRBD1, 5 bases. There are 17 residues in the CDR3. Trimming removed 5 bases from V and 4 bases from J, with 21 bases in between. The germline V gene has CDR1 MNHEY and CDR2 SMNVEV (reference sequence). CDR3 sequence reads: CASSASSTGNSYNEQFF. The CDR3 DNA follows: TGTGCCAGCAGTGCTTCGTCCACAGGTAACTCGTACAATGAGCAGTTCTTC.

The CDR3 region has the DNA TGTGCCATCAGTGGAGGGTCCGTGGGGAACACCGGGGAGCTGTTTTTT. Residues: CAISGGSVGNTGELFF. V and J are TRBV10-3 and TRBJ2-2, with D possibly being TRBD2 (5 bases). The CDR3 is made up of 16 amino acids. Germline V CDR1 and CDR2: ENHRY, SYGVKD. V was trimmed by 4 bases and J by 1 base, leaving 13 bases between them.

This clonotype has a handful of counts. The genes are TRBV12-3 or TRBV12-4 and TRBJ2-1; D is undetermined. The ends were cut back, 3 bases at V and 4 bases at J, with 7 bases in the middle. This CDR3 region has 13 residues. The CDR3 sequence: CASSFPGYNEQFF. CDR3 sequence (DNA): TGTGCCAGCAGTTTTCCCGGATACAATGAGCAGTTCTTC.

CDR3 sequence (DNA): TGTGCCAGCAGCTTTGAGGACAGGGCGTTTGTTGGCTACACCTTC. This codes for CASSFEDRAFVGYTF. The chain couples TRBV7-2 to TRBJ1-2; 8 bases line up with TRBD1. The CDR3 is made up of 15 amino acids. Germline-derived CDR1 and CDR2 are SGHTA and FQGNSA. Losses at the gene ends were 3 bases for V and 7 bases for J; bases not matched to a gene: 10.

The chain couples TRBV11-2 to TRBJ2-7, with D maybe TRBD2 (5 bases). The V gene lost 5 bases and the J gene lost 1 base, with 12 bases spanning the gap. CDR1 and CDR2 from the germline V gene are SGHAT and FQNNGV. The CDR3 is made up of 14 amino acids. CDR3 DNA sequence: TGTGCCAGCAGCCCCAACCCGGGATCCTACGAGCAGTACTTC. Its translation: CASSPNPGSYEQYF.

The chain joins TRBV6-6 to TRBJ1-1; D possibly corresponds to TRBD1 (5 bases). V was trimmed by 7 bases and J by 6 bases, leaving 12 bases between them. The length of the CDR3 is 12 residues. The V gene's germline CDR1 is MNHNY and CDR2 SVGAGI (reference sequence). CDR3 region: CASTGQAAEAFF. The CDR3 DNA follows: TGTGCCAGCACGGGGCAGGCCGCTGAAGCTTTCTTT.

Of note for this clonotype: Possible read error: a much larger clone is one base away. V and J are TRBV19 and TRBJ2-1; no definite D call. V was clipped by 1 base and J by 3 bases, with 4 bases between them. This CDR3 contains 13 residues. In germline, CDR1 is LNHDA, CDR2 SQIVND (reference sequence). The CDR3 loop reads CASSIGGYNEQFF. The CDR3 region has the DNA TGTGCCAGTAGTATAGGGGGCTACAATGAGCAGTTCTTC.

This clonotype appeared many times. V is TRBV6-2 or TRBV6-3 and J is TRBJ2-1, with TRBD2 identical over 8 bases. CDR1 is MNHEY and CDR2 is SVGEGT in the germline V gene. The CDR3 totals 17 residues. V shed 6 bases and J 0 bases; nucleotides not matched to a gene: 10. The CDR3 coding sequence is TGTGCCAGCAGCCCCATCGTGGGGACTAGCTCCTACAATGAGCAGTTCTTC. This encodes CASSPIVGTSSYNEQFF.

The rearrangement uses TRBV6-6 and TRBJ1-1, with a weak D call TRBD1 (5 bases). CDR1 and CDR2 (germline): MNHNY, SVGAGI (reference sequence). V shed 2 bases and J shed 10 bases, with 17 bases lying between them. The CDR3 totals 14 residues. CDR3 region: CASSYEVRGRGAFF. The CDR3 nucleotides are TGTGCCAGCAGTTACGAAGTGCGGGGGAGGGGAGCTTTCTTT.

This clonotype was seen more than once but under ten times. The V gene is TRBV12-3 or TRBV12-4, the J gene TRBJ1-2; unclear D gene. V lost 0 bases, J lost 4 bases, and 15 bases lay in between. CDR3 size: 16 residues. The CDR3 DNA sequence: TGTGCCAGCAGTTTAGCGCTTGCCTCTTCTCTCTATGGCTACACCTTC. Residues: CASSLALASSLYGYTF.

V usage is TRBV20-1 and J usage is TRBJ2-3; no reliable D call. Trimming shortened V by 3 bases and J by 5 bases, and 21 bases separated the two germline ends. The CDR3 length is 16 residues. Germline V CDR1 and CDR2: DFQATT, SNEGSKA (reference sequence). As DNA, the CDR3 is TGCAGTGCTAGGACCCGGGCCCGGCCCTTCAAAGATACGCAGTATTTT. It codes for CSARTRARPFKDTQYF.

For this clonotype: At one of its ends the junction is not consistent with the germline gene, which may arise from a read error. The V gene is TRBV18, the J gene TRBJ1-2, with D tentatively TRBD1 (5 bases). The CDR3 spans 16 residues. The germline CDR1 and CDR2 sequences are KGHSH and LQKENI. CDR3 amino acids: CAGSPPTRAPNYGYTF. In DNA, the CDR3 is TGTGCCGGCTCACCTCCTACCAGGGCCCCCAACTATGGCTACACCTTC.

This clonotype has more than one count but fewer than ten. The J gene is TRBJ1-1, the V gene TRBV2; D may be TRBD1 (5 bases). V lost 6 bases to trimming and J lost 4 bases, with 12 bases between them. This CDR3 contains 13 residues. CDR1 is SNHLY and CDR2 is FYNNEI in the germline V gene. DNA of the CDR3: TGTGCCAGCAGGGAACAGGTTCTCACTGAAGCTTTCTTT. This translates into CASREQVLTEAFF. The complete variable domain, with remaining parts taken from reference TRBV2 and TRBJ1-1, reads EPEVTQTPSHQVTQMGQEVILRCVPISNHLYFYWYRQILGQKVEFLVSFYNNEISEKSEIFDDQFSVERPDGSNFTLKIRSTKLEDSAMYFCASREQVLTEAFFGQGTRLTVV.

The table lists this clonotype with a few counts. The rearrangement joins TRBV9 to TRBJ1-2, with D unclear. The CDR3 has 15 amino acids. The V gene lost 0 bases and the J gene lost 8 bases, with 17 bases spanning the gap. Germline CDR1 SGDLS, CDR2 YYNGEE. The CDR3 DNA reads as TGTGCCAGCAGCGTAGAAGGAGAGGGTAGTGTCGGCTACACCTTC. Amino acid sequence: CASSVEGEGSVGYTF.

This clonotype was seen once. This could be a read error, since a much larger clone is one nucleotide away. The V call is TRBV7-9, the J call TRBJ1-1; 7 bases agree with TRBD1. The germline V gene has CDR1 SEHNR and CDR2 FQNEAQ (reference sequence). The CDR3 is 13 residues long. This CDR3 is CAGSSRQGTEAFF. DNA of the CDR3: TGTGCCGGCAGCTCCCGACAGGGCACTGAAGCTTTCTTT.

At least ten counts were recorded for this clonotype. CDR3 sequence reads: CASRWGGTEAFF. The CDR3 nucleotides are TGTGCCAGCCGCTGGGGAGGCACTGAAGCTTTCTTT. The chain joins TRBV7-2 to TRBJ1-1; D gene ambiguous. The germline V gene has CDR1 SGHTA and CDR2 FQGNSA. V was shortened by 8 bases and J by 4 bases, with 11 bases between the two germline ends. This CDR3 comprises 12 residues.

This clonotype was found a few times. The chain links TRBV12-3 or TRBV12-4 to TRBJ2-7; 8 bases line up with TRBD1. This CDR3 region has 13 residues. With V trimmed by 6 bases and J by 2 bases, 3 bases remained unmatched. The CDR3 loop reads CASRIQGAYEQYF. CDR3 DNA sequence: TGTGCCAGCAGGATACAGGGGGCCTACGAGCAGTACTTC.

This clonotype was picked up a small number of times. The V gene is TRBV18, the J gene TRBJ1-1; no firm D call. The V gene lost 0 bases and the J gene lost 5 bases, with 7 bases spanning the gap. CDR1 is KGHSH, CDR2 LQKENI, per germline. This CDR3 is 13 amino acids long. CDR3 sequence: CASSPPAGTEAFF. DNA of the CDR3: TGTGCCAGCTCACCACCCGCGGGGACTGAAGCTTTCTTT.

This sequence joins TRBV6-6 and TRBJ2-1, with a tentative D call TRBD2 (5 bases). The length of the CDR3 is 13 residues. V shed 6 bases and J shed 10 bases, with 16 bases lying between them. CDR1 is MNHNY and CDR2 is SVGAGI in the germline V gene (reference sequence). In nucleotides, the CDR3 is TGTGCCAGCAGCCCATCGAGGGTAAGCGAGCAGTTCTTC. Its translation: CASSPSRVSEQFF.